Below, 14 T cell receptor beta chains from the same sample are listed, as sequenced in a study of CD8+CD57+ T cells in acquired aplastic anemia listed by TCRdb under 2018. Flow cytometry had shown CD8+CD57+ cell expansion in the patients selected for sequencing. The instrument was an Illumina HiSeq 2000. TCR beta VDJ combination and CDR3 sequence profiling used genomic DNA as the template. TCRdb reworked the public reads: Q25 trimming with fastp, MiXCR clone assembly, productive beta chains retained. Records with the same CDR3 protein are collapsed into one entry carrying the most frequent genes and DNA. This sample gives more than 250,000 distinct CDR3 sequences in total; 65% to 90% of them show up just once. Over 35% of the sample is taken by the ten largest. Source material: sorted CD4+, CD8+, or CD8+CD57+ T cells (not recorded which) from PBMCs. The receptors come from a human donor with aplastic anemia.

This clonotype was seen only once. The missing conserved phenylalanine or tryptophan at the end of this CDR3 makes a read error likely. Because the CDR3's place on the DNA is in doubt, the DNA is left out and the CDR3 is given as listed by TCRdb. CDR3 sequence reads: CASSLAGGPATQYFGQGI. The chain has TRBV7-8 and TRBJ2-7; the D call TRBD2 from the table was never checked on the DNA. From its first to its last residue, the CDR3 has 18 amino acids. Germline V gene sequence: CDR1 SGHVS, CDR2 FQNEAQ.

Details on this clonotype: A read error may produce the germline difference seen at one junction end. The chain combines TRBV7-2 with TRBJ1-2; D call uncertain. The CDR3 sequence is 15 residues long. CDR1 is SGHTA, CDR2 FQGNSA, per germline. The CDR3: CASSLPREDNYGYTF. CDR3 in DNA: TGCGCCAGCAGCTTGCCGAGAGAAGACAATTATGGCTACACCTTC.

Details on this clonotype: Mismatch with germline at one junction end may stem from a read error. The genes are TRBV7-9 and TRBJ2-3; D possibly matches TRBD1 or TRBD2 (5 bases each). Germline CDR1 and CDR2: SEHNR and FQNEAQ (reference sequence). The CDR3 is 14 amino acids. The CDR3 DNA sequence: TGTGCCAGCAGCTTAGAAAGAAGTGCCGGGACGCATGATTTT. This gives the protein CASSLERSAGTHDF.

As for this clonotype: The germline gene is not matched at one end of the junction; a read error may be the cause. The chain joins TRBV7-9 to TRBJ2-3; D is perhaps TRBD1 or TRBD2 (5 bases each). The CDR3 consists of 13 residues. CDR1 and CDR2 from the germline V gene are SEHNR and FQNEAQ (reference sequence). As DNA, the CDR3 is TGTGCCAGCGGGAACGGGGCCAACGCCGTTCAGCACTTT. Its translation is CASGNGANAVQHF.

Concerning this clonotype itself: The conserved phenylalanine or tryptophan is not found at the CDR3 terminus, so this likely reflects a read error. This chain connects TRBV7-2 to TRBJ2-3; perhaps TRBD2 as D (7 bases). CDR1 is SGHTA, CDR2 FQGNSA, per germline. The CDR3 runs to 13 residues. CDR3 protein: CASGRGGTDAQYT. The CDR3 DNA reads as TGTGCCAGCGGGCGCGGGGGCACAGATGCGCAGTATACG.

The chain joins TRBV12-3 or TRBV12-4 to TRBJ2-6; D is unclear. This CDR3 has 15 residues. The germline V and J ends were trimmed by 6 bases and 0 bases, with 9 bases remaining between them. CDR3 region: CASSLRSSGANVLTF. CDR3 DNA: TGTGCCAGCAGCCTAAGGAGCTCTGGGGCCAACGTCCTGACTTTC.

As regards this clonotype: Because the CDR3 is missing its conserved closing phenylalanine or tryptophan, this is likely a read error. The DNA is left out, because the CDR3 cannot be placed on it with certainty; the CDR3 is given as TCRdb lists it. The chain uses TRBV2 and TRBJ1-1. Germline CDR1 and CDR2: SNHLY and FYNNEI. Ends included, the CDR3 has 14 residues. Here the CDR3 reads CASSLLDGSTEAFG.

On this clonotype: The final CDR3 position lacks the conserved phenylalanine or tryptophan, pointing to a likely read error. It is unclear where the CDR3 begins or ends on the DNA, so no DNA is shown, and the CDR3 is as TCRdb lists it. This chain's CDR3 is CASRQGLAGSMYY. This chain joins TRBV7-2 and TRBJ2-1; the tabulated D call, TRBD2, remains unverified against the DNA. The CDR3 is 13 residues long, ends included. The germline gives CDR1 SGHTA, CDR2 FQGNSA.

The gene calls are TRBV9 and TRBJ2-3, with D tentatively TRBD2 (6 bases). Trimming took off 3 bases at V and 6 bases at J, with 14 bases between the two ends. Germline V gene sequence: CDR1 SGDLS, CDR2 YYNGEE. This CDR3 is built from 14 residues. Here the CDR3 DNA reads TGTGCCAGCAGCGCAGCGGGCGCCTCCGATACGCAGTATTTT. It codes for CASSAAGASDTQYF. The complete variable domain, with remaining parts taken from reference TRBV9 and TRBJ2-3, reads DSGVTQTPKHLITATGQRVTLRCSPRSGDLSVYWYQQSLDQGLQFLIQYYNGEERAKGNILERFSAQQFPDLHSELNLSSLELGDSALYFCASSAAGASDTQYFGPGTRLTVL.

Comment on this clonotype: It is likely a read error, because the conserved phenylalanine at the end of the CDR3 is missing. No DNA is shown, since the ends of the CDR3 on it are uncertain; the CDR3 is the one TCRdb lists. This sequence joins TRBV11-3 and TRBJ2-7; TRBD1, the table's D call, lacks a check against the DNA. The V gene's germline CDR1 is SGHNT and CDR2 YENEEA. The CDR3 length is 11 residues, termini included. CDR3 residues: CASSDSYGHDA.

The CDR3: CATSRAGDTQYF. The CDR3 DNA follows: TGTGCCACCAGCAGAGCTGGCGATACGCAGTATTTT. J is TRBJ2-3 and V is TRBV15, with no clear D. There are 12 residues in the CDR3. Deletions cut 1 base from V and 6 bases from J, with 5 bases between. In germline, CDR1 is LNHNV, CDR2 YYDKDF (reference sequence).

The V and J genes are TRBV9 and TRBJ2-3; no firm D call. Near its end, the DNA agrees better with TRBJ1-5, so the J call may be wrong. CDR1 is SGDLS, CDR2 YYNGEE, per germline. The CDR3 runs to 14 residues. The CDR3 region is CASSLAVSTNQQHF. CDR3 coding DNA: TGTGCCAGCAGCTTAGCGGTATCGACAAATCAGCAGCATTTT.

This chain connects TRBV12-5 to TRBJ2-3; TRBD1 matches 8 bases. The ends lost 9 bases at V and 0 bases at J; junction bases unmatched: 14. CDR3 length: 17 amino acids. CDR1 LGHNT and CDR2 FRNRAP come from the germline V gene. The CDR3 loop is CASSRPRGHASTDTQYF. The CDR3 DNA sequence: TGTGCTAGCAGTCGGCCCAGGGGGCACGCCAGCACAGATACGCAGTATTTT.

This clonotype was seen just once. The gene calls are TRBV5-6 and TRBJ1-2; 7 bases map to TRBD1. CDR1 and CDR2 from the germline V gene are SGHDT and YYEEEE. The CDR3 totals 13 residues. V shed 5 bases and J 7 bases; nucleotides not matched to a gene: 8. CDR3 residues: CASSVRRTGGYTF. The CDR3 nucleotides are TGTGCCAGCAGTGTTCGCCGGACAGGTGGCTACACCTTC.